This TCR beta chain was captured in a study of technical replicates of blood from a handful of donors. Sequencing used immunoSEQ multiplex PCR; TCRdb keeps in-frame clones, though not all of them. The data contain about 91,000 clones, around 90% of them seen just once; the ten biggest clones take up about 0.24%. The sequenced material came from T cells isolated from PBMCs. The sequence derives from a human donor in good health.

The DNA for the CDR3 is TGTGCCAGCAGCTCTCTGACAGGACGGCAACCCTACGAGCAGTACTTC. This sequence encodes CASSSLTGRQPYEQYF. V and J are TRBV5-4 and TRBJ2-7, with D perhaps TRBD1 (6 bases). CDR3 length: 16 amino acids. CDR1 and CDR2 from the germline V gene are SGHNT and YYREEE (reference sequence). V was trimmed by 3 bases and J by 2 bases, leaving 18 bases between them. The entire variable domain, with the rest obtained from reference TRBV5-4 and TRBJ2-7, is as follows: ETGVTQSPTHLIKTRGQQVTLRCSSQSGHNTVSWYQQALGQGPQFIFQYYREEENGRGNFPPRFSGLQFPNYSSELNVNALELDDSALYLCASSSLTGRQPYEQYFGPGTRLTVT.